This TCR beta chain is from a study of neurological immune-mediated disorders. The study's findings and limits: The greatest TCR clonal expansion appeared in HTLV-1-associated myelopathy and the smallest, falling below healthy controls, in multiple sclerosis.

With 10-nucleotide random UMIs included, cDNA was synthesized by 5'RACE. TCRdb analysed the 5' RACE reads with MiXCR anew, one entry per CDR3 protein. The sample yields tens of thousands of distinct CDR3 sequences, around 2.6% seen once. This clonotype appeared many times. Its antigen is unidentified. This CDR3 region has 12 residues. CDR1 is SGHRS, CDR2 YFSETQ, per germline. Deletions cut 2 bases from V and 6 bases from J, with 5 bases between. The V gene is TRBV5-1, the J gene TRBJ2-2; no definite D call. The sample was PBMCs. This TCR was recovered from a woman between 25 and 40 years old with multiple sclerosis. As DNA, the CDR3 is TGCGCCAGCAGCTTTGGGTCCGGGGAGCTGTTTTTT. It is translated as CASSFGSGELFF.